This TCR beta chain appears in the sequencing data of a study of OX40 agonist ivuxolimab in advanced cancers. As for the study more broadly: Ivuxolimab was a fully human IgG2 agonistic monoclonal antibody targeting the costimulatory receptor OX40 (CD134). Intravenous ivuxolimab was administered to patients every 2 weeks at six dose levels: 0.01, 0.1, 0.3, 1.5, 3 and 10 mg/kg. Of the roughly 51 dose-escalation patients, hepatocellular carcinoma was present in approximately 20, melanoma in around 15, renal cell carcinoma in 9 and head and neck cancer in 9. The dose-escalation cohort was about 83% male with a mean age of roughly 60 years, ranging from roughly 20 to 80. Patients were allowed to have had prior anti-PD-1, anti-PD-L1 or anti-CTLA-4 therapy, and 30% to 50% of the dose-escalation patients had previously received checkpoint inhibitors. Partial responses occurred in three dose-escalation patients: two with cutaneous melanoma and one with hepatocellular carcinoma. Peripheral TCRbeta sequencing was intended to test whether TCR sequence diversity was altered and clonal T-cell expansion was caused by ivuxolimab. The paper covers the monotherapy dose-escalation part of the phase I ivuxolimab trial, which included N of about 56 patients. The investigation overall reported the following: The antigen specificity of the peripheral T cells that underwent clonal expansion was not determined. After ivuxolimab, more expanded clones were found on average in CD8+ T cells than in CD4+ T cells. Clonal expansion of both CD4+ and CD8+ blood T cells was observed from baseline to week 6 at doses 0.1 to 3.0 mg/kg. Low levels of normalized T-cell clonal expansion were also seen in some nonresponding patients. Partial responders in the 0.1-3.0 mg/kg groups had among the lowest normalized peripheral clonal expansion, especially among CD8+ T cells.

The germline V gene yields MNHEY for CDR1 and SVGAGI for CDR2. The CDR3 goes from the cysteine to the phenylalanine over 15 residues. Just CDR3 DNA is preserved here, 45 bases in frame from base 1. Trimming costs V 5 bases and J 3 bases, and their ends lie 15 bases apart. This clone occurred a few times. Its antigen specificity is not known. Base qualities are not recorded, but no much larger clone differs from it by a single base. Genomic DNA was extracted from sorted cells for sequencing of the TCRbeta CDR3 region. The immunoSEQ Assay was used for sequencing of TCRbeta CDR3 regions. TCRdb's version of the immuneACCESS table is confined to in-frame rearrangements and falls short of the full clone set. An unresolved V gene accounts for under half of the shortfall where checked; the remainder is of unknown origin. The sample table records about 80,000 clones; more than 75% of these occur just once. Roughly 0.33% of the sample rests with the top ten.

The trial excluded patients who had a history of autoimmune disease or who were on systemic immunosuppression. Peripheral blood for TCR sequencing was collected from all dose cohorts at baseline, on cycle 4 day 1, and on cycle 7 day 1. The samples were taken from a phase I, first-in-human, multicenter, open-label dose-escalation trial of ivuxolimab. Adults with locally advanced or metastatic melanoma, renal cell carcinoma, hepatocellular carcinoma or head and neck squamous cell carcinoma were enrolled in the trial. Before TCR sequencing, CD4+ and CD8+ T cells were separately sorted from peripheral blood.

The TCR was taken from an adult with an advanced solid tumor such as melanoma, head and neck, liver or kidney cancer. This receptor chain uses TRBV6-5 and TRBJ2-3; the D gene cannot be resolved reliably. Specimen: CD4+ or CD8+ T cells sorted from blood, collected in a trial of the OX40 agonist ivuxolimab. The nucleotides read TGTGCCAGCAGTGCCGGTAGGGTGTCAACAGATACGCAGTATTTT. It translates as CASSAGRVSTDTQYF.